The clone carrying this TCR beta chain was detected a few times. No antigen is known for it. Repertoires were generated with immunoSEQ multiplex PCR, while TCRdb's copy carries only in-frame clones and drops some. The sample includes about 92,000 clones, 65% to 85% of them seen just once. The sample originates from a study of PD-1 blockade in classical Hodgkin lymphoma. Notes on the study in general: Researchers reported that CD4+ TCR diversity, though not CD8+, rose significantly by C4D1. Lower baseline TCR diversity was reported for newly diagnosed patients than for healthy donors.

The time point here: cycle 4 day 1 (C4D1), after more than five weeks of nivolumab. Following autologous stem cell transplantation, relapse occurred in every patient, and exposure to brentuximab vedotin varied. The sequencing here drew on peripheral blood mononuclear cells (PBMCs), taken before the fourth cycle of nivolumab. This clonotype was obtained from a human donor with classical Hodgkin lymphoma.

The chain's CDR3 is CASSEARGRAYEQYF. In nucleotides, the CDR3 is TGTGCCAGCAGTGAAGCCCGGGGGAGGGCCTACGAGCAGTACTTC. The genes are TRBV2 and TRBJ2-7; 7 nucleotides align to TRBD2. With V trimmed by 0 bases and J by 2 bases, 4 bases remained unmatched. The CDR3 spans 15 residues. Germline loops: CDR1 SNHLY, CDR2 FYNNEI.